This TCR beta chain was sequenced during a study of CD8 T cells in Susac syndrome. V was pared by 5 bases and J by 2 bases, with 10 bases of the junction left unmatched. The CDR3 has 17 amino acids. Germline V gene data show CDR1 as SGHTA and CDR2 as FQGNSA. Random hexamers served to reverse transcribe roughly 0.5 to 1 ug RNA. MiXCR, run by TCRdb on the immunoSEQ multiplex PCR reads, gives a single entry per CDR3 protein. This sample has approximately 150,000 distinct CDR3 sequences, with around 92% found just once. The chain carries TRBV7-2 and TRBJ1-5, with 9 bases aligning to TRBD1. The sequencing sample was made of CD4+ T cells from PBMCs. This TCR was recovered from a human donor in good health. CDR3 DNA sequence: TGTGCCAGCAGCCGAGATGGGACAGGGTCAGGCAATCAGCCCCAGCATTTT. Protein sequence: CASSRDGTGSGNQPQHF.